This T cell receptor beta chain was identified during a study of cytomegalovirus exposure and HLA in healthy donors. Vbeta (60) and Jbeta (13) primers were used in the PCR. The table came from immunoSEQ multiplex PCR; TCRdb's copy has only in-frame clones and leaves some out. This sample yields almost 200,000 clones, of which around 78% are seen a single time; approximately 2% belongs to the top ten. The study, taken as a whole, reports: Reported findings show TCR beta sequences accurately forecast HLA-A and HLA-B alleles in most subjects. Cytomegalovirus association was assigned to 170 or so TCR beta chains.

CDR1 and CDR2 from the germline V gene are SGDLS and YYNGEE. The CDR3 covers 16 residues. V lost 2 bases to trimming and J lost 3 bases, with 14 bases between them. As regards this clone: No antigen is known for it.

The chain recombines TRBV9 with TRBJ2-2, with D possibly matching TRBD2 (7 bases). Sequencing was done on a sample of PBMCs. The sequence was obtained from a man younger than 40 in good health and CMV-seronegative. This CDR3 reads CASSVTRGLDTGELFF. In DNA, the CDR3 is TGTGCCAGCAGCGTGACGCGGGGGCTGGACACCGGGGAGCTGTTTTTT.